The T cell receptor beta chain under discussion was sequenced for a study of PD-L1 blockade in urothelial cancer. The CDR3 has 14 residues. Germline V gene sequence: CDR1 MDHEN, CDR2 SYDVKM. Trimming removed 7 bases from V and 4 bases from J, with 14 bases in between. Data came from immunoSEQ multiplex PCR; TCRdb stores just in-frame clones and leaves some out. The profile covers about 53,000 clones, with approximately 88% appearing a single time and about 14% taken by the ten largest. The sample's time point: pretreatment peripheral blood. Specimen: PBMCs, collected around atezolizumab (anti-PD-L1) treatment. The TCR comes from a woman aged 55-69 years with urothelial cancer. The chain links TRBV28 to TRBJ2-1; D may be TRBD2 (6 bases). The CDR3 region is CASTWGGAYNEQFF. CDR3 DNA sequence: TGTGCCAGCACCTGGGGAGGAGCTTACAATGAGCAGTTCTTC. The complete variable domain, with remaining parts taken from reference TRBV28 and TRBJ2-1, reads DVKVTQSSRYLVKRTGEKVFLECVQDMDHENMFWYRQDPGLGLRLIYFSYDVKMKEKGDIPEGYSVSREKKERFSLILESASTNQTSMYLCASTWGGAYNEQFFGPGTRLTVL.